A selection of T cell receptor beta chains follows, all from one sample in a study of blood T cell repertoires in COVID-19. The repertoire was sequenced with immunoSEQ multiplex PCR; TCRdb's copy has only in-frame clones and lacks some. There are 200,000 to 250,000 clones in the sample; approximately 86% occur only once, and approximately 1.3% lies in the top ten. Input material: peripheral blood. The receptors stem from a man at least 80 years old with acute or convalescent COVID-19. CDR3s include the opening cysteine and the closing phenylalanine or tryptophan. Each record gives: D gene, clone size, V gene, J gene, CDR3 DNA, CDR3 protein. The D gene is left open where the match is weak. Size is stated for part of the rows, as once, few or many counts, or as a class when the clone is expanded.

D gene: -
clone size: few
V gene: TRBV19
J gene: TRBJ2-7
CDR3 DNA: TGTGCCAGTAGTACTAGGACAGAACTCTACGAGCAGTACTTC
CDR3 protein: CASSTRTELYEQYF

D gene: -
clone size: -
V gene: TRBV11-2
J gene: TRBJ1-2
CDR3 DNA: TGTGCCAGCAGCTTAGGCAGGGATAACTATGGCTACACCTTC
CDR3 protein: CASSLGRDNYGYTF

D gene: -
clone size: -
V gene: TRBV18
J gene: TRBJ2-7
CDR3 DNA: TGTGCCAGCTCACCCGGGGGACGGGAGCAGTACTTC
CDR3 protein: CASSPGGREQYF

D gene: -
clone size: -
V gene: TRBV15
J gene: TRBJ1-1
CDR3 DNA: TGTGCCACCAGCAGATCACTCGGGAACACTGAAGCTTTCTTT
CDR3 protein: CATSRSLGNTEAFF

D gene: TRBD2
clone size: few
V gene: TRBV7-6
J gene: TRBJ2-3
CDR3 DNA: TGTGCCAGCAGCTTATTCCTAGCGGGAGTTCAAGATACGCAGTATTTT
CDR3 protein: CASSLFLAGVQDTQYF

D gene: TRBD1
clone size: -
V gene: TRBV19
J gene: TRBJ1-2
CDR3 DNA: TGTGCCAGTGGGGACAGGGGGCTGTCTTACTATGGCTACACCTTC
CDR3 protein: CASGDRGLSYYGYTF

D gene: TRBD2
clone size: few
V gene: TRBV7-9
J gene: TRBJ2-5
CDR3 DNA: TGTGCCAGCAGCTTAACAAGGCGGGAGATAGAGACCCAGTACTTC
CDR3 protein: CASSLTRREIETQYF

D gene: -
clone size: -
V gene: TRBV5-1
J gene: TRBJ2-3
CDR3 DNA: TGCGCCAGCAGCCTGGGCTTCTCGCGGGACACAGATACGCAGTATTTT
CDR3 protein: CASSLGFSRDTDTQYF

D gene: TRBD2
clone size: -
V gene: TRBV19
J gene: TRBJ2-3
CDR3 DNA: TGTGCCAGTATGACTAGCGGGGGGATAGATACGCAGTATTTT
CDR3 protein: CASMTSGGIDTQYF

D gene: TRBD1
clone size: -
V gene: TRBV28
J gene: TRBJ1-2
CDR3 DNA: TGTGCCAGCAGACGAGACAGGGGGCTTGGCTACACCTTC
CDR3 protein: CASRRDRGLGYTF

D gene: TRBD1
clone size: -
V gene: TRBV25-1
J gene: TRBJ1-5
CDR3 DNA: TGTGCCAGCAGTGTGACAGGGGATCCACATCAGCCCCAGCATTTT
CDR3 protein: CASSVTGDPHQPQHF

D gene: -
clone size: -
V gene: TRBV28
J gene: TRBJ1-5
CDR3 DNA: TGTGCCAGCAGTTTACCGGGCGGGGGGGCATGGCAGCCCCAGCATTTT
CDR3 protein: CASSLPGGGAWQPQHF

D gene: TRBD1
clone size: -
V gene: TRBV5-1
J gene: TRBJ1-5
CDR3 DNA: TGCGCCAGCAGCTTGGAGGGGACAGAAGATCAGCCCCAGCATTTT
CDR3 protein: CASSLEGTEDQPQHF

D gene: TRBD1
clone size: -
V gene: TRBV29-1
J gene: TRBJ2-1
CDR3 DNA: TGCAGCGTGGGGACAGGGTGGATCGATGAGCAGTTCTTC
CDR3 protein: CSVGTGWIDEQFF

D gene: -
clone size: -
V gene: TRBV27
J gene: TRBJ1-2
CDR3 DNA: TGTGCCAGCAGTTTATCCGGGGTGCTTCTCTATGGCTACACCTTC
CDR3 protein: CASSLSGVLLYGYTF

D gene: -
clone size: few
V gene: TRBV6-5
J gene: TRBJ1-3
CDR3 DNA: TGTGCCAGCAGTTACGACAGAGCCTCTGGAAACACCATATATTTT
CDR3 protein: CASSYDRASGNTIYF

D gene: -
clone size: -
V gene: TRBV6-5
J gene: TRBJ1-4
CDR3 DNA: TGTGCCAGCAGTCCGGAGTTAAGTGAAAAACTGTTTTTT
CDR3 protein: CASSPELSEKLFF

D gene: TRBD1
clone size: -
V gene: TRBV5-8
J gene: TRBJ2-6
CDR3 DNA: TGTGCCAGCAGCCCGGGACAGCCCTCTGGGGCCAACGTCCTGACTTTC
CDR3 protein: CASSPGQPSGANVLTF

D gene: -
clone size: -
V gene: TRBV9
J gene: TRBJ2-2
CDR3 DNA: TGTGCCAGCAGCGTGAGCGGGCGGAACACCGGGGAGCTGTTTTTT
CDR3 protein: CASSVSGRNTGELFF

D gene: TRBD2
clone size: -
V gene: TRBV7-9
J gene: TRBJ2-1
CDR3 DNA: TGTGCCAGCAGCGACGGACTAGCGGGGAGCTCCTACAATGAGCAGTTCTTC
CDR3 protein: CASSDGLAGSSYNEQFF

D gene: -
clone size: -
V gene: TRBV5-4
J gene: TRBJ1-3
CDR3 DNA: TGTGCCAGCAGCTTCGGACAGAGCTCTGGAAACACCATATATTTT
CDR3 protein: CASSFGQSSGNTIYF

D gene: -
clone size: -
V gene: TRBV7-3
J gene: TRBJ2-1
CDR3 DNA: TGTGCCAGCAGTCCCGGTAGAGAGTACAATGAGCAGTTCTTC
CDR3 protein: CASSPGREYNEQFF

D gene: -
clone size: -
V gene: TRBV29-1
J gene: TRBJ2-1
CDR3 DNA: TGCAGCGTTGTTTGGGGGCATGAGCAGTTCTTC
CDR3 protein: CSVVWGHEQFF

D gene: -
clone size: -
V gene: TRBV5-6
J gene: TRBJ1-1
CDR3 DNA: TGTGCCAGCAGCTTGCGATCTGTCCGGACTGAAGCTTTCTTT
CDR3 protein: CASSLRSVRTEAFF

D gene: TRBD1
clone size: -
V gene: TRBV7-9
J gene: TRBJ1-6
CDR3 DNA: TGTGCCAGCAGCCGCAGGGGGCCTTCACCCCTCCACTTT
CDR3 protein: CASSRRGPSPLHF

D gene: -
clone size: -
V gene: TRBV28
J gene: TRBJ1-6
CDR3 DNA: TGTGCCAGCAGTTTTGCGGAGGATTCACCCCTCCACTTT
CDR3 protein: CASSFAEDSPLHF

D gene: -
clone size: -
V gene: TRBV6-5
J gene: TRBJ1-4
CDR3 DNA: TGTGCCAGCAGTACAGGGAGGGGGGATGAAAAACTGTTTTTT
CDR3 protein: CASSTGRGDEKLFF

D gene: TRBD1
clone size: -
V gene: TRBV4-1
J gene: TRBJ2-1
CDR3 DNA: TGCGCCAGCAGCCAAGATAGCCGGGACAGGGTAATCTCCTACAATGAGCAGTTCTTC
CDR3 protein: CASSQDSRDRVISYNEQFF

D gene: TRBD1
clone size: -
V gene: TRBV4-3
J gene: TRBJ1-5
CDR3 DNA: TGCGCCAGCAGCCAAGATTGGGACAGCCCTTTTGGGCCCCAGCATTTT
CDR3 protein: CASSQDWDSPFGPQHF

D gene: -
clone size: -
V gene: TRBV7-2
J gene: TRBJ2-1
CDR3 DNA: TGTGCCAGCAGCTTAGCCTCGGCGGCCGTCAGTGAGCAGTTCTTC
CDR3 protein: CASSLASAAVSEQFF

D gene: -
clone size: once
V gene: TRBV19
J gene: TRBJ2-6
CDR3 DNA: TGTGCCAGTAGTACTGTTACCGGGACACCTTACTCTGGGGCCAACGTCCTGACTTTC
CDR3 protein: CASSTVTGTPYSGANVLTF

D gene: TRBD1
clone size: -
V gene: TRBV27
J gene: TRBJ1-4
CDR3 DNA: TGTGCCAGCAGCCGACAGGGGGTCGGAGAAAAACTGTTTTTT
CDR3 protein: CASSRQGVGEKLFF

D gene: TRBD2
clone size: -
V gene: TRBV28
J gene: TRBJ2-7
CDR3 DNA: TGTGCCAGCAGTGTCGGGGGGACCACCTACGAGCAGTACTTC
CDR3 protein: CASSVGGTTYEQYF

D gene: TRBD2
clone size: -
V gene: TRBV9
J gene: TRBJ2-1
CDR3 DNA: TGTGCCAGCAGCCTTCGGACTAGCGAACACAATGAGCAGTTCTTC
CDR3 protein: CASSLRTSEHNEQFF